A selection of T cell receptor beta chains follows, all from one sample in a study of human T cells and chemical hapten exposure. TCRdb reprocessed the RACE reads with MiXCR, giving one entry per CDR3 protein. The sample has about 56,000 distinct CDR3 sequences, 9% to 9.5% seen once; the top ten hold 13%. Sequences were derived from whole blood, sampled in connection with sensitization to the hapten diphenylcyclopropenone (DPC). All receptors come from a woman aged 40 to 49 with alopecia areata. Some clones in this sample may be carry-over from other donors' samples. CDR3s include the opening cysteine and the closing phenylalanine or tryptophan. D genes are given only for firm matches. Size is stated for part of the rows, as once, few or many counts, or as a class when the clone is expanded.

clone_size	d_call	v_call	j_call	cdr3_aa	cdr3_nt
NA	TRBD1	TRBV9	TRBJ2-5	CASSAGQGQRETQYF	TGTGCCAGCAGCGCAGGCCAGGGACAGCGAGAGACCCAGTACTTC
medium-sized	NA	TRBV7-7	TRBJ2-3	CASSLSVNTDTQYF	TGTGCCAGCAGCTTATCAGTTAACACAGATACGCAGTATTTT
NA	NA	TRBV6-5	TRBJ2-2	CASRAGHLNTGELFF	TGTGCCAGCAGGGCGGGACATCTGAACACCGGGGAGCTGTTTTTT
few	NA	TRBV12-3/TRBV12-4	TRBJ2-1	CASSFGFERNNEQFF	TGTGCCAGCAGTTTTGGATTCGAGCGGAACAATGAGCAGTTCTTC
many	NA	TRBV7-9	TRBJ1-2	CASSPYHELYGYTF	TGTGCCAGCAGCCCCTACCACGAGCTCTATGGCTACACCTTC
medium-sized	NA	TRBV28	TRBJ1-5	CASRGEPFAQHF	TGTGCCAGCAGGGGGGAGCCCTTTGCCCAGCATTTT
few	TRBD1	TRBV30	TRBJ2-2	CAWSPEWGQGNTGELFF	TGTGCCTGGAGCCCCGAGTGGGGACAGGGCAACACCGGGGAGCTGTTTTTT
few	TRBD2	TRBV27	TRBJ2-1	CASSRTSGGLLYNEQFF	TGTGCCAGCAGTAGGACTAGCGGGGGGCTCCTCTACAATGAGCAGTTCTTC
many	NA	TRBV5-1	TRBJ1-2	CASSLQTLDYGYTF	TGCGCCAGCAGCTTGCAGACTCTTGACTATGGCTACACCTTC
few	TRBD1	TRBV6-4	TRBJ1-2	CASSRDRGFGYTF	TGTGCCAGCAGTCGGGACAGGGGTTTCGGCTACACCTTC
NA	NA	TRBV6-5	TRBJ1-2	CATADGGVSGYTF	TGTGCCACCGCCGACGGGGGGGTTTCGGGCTACACCTTC
many	TRBD1	TRBV7-6	TRBJ2-1	CASSSLKQGDHEQFF	TGTGCCAGCAGCTCACTCAAACAGGGGGACCATGAGCAGTTCTTC
many	NA	TRBV20-1	TRBJ1-5	CSAKGLRMQPQHF	TGCAGTGCTAAGGGACTTCGGATGCAGCCCCAGCATTTT
few	NA	TRBV9	TRBJ2-1	CASSVDRHNEQFF	TGTGCCAGCAGCGTCGACAGACACAATGAGCAGTTCTTC
NA	TRBD1	TRBV5-6	TRBJ1-2	CASEAEDRVERGYGYTF	TGTGCCAGCGAAGCAGAGGACAGGGTCGAAAGGGGCTATGGCTACACCTTC
many	TRBD1	TRBV19	TRBJ1-5	CASKGQANQPQHF	TGTGCCAGTAAAGGACAGGCTAATCAGCCCCAGCATTTT
many	TRBD1	TRBV7-3	TRBJ2-5	CASSMFRDRGRETQYF	TGTGCCAGCAGTATGTTTAGGGACAGGGGGAGAGAGACCCAGTACTTC
NA	TRBD1	TRBV11-1	TRBJ2-3	CASSLAGDRGDTQYF	TGTGCCAGCAGCTTGGCCGGGGACAGGGGAGATACGCAGTATTTT
NA	TRBD1	TRBV3-1	TRBJ1-1	CATDPGQGDGAFF	TGTGCCACCGACCCGGGACAGGGGGACGGAGCTTTCTTT
many	TRBD1	TRBV2	TRBJ1-1	CASSVGTGGQNTEAFF	TGTGCCAGCAGTGTAGGGACAGGGGGACAGAACACTGAAGCTTTCTTT
many	TRBD2	TRBV13	TRBJ2-2	CASSWTRRLAGFGGELFF	TGTGCCAGCAGCTGGACCCGGAGACTAGCGGGGTTCGGCGGGGAGCTGTTTTTT